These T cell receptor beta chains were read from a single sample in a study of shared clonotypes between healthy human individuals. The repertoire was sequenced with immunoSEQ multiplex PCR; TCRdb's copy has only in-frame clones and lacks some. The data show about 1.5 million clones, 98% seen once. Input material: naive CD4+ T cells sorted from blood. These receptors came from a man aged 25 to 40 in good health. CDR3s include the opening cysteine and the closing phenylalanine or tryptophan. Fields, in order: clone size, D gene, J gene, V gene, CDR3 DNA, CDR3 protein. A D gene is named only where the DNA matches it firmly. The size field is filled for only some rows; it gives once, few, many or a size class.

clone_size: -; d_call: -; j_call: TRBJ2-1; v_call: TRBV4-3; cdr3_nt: TGCGCCAGCAGCCAAGATCAAGGCAATGAGCAGTTCTTC; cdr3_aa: CASSQDQGNEQFF
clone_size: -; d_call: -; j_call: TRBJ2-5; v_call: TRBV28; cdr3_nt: TGTGCCAGCACGACAGAGTACCAAGAGACCCAGTACTTC; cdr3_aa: CASTTEYQETQYF
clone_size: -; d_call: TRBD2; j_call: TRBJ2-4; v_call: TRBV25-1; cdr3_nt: TGTGCCAGCAGTGAGGTGTCGGTGGGAGGGAACATTCAGTACTTC; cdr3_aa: CASSEVSVGGNIQYF
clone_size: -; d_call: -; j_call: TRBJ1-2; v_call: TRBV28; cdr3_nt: TGTGCCAGCAGTTTACTTACCCTAGACTACACCTTC; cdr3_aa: CASSLLTLDYTF
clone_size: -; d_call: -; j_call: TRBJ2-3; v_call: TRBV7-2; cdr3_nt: TGTGCCAGCAGCTTAGCTAGCGATACGCAGTATTTT; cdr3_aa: CASSLASDTQYF
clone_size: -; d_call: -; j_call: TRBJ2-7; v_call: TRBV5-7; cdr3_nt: TGTGCCAGCAGCTCCGCAACGACAGGTCGGTGCTACGAGCAGTACTTC; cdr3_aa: CASSSATTGRCYEQYF
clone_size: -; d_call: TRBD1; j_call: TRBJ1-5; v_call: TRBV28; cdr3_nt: TGTGCCAGCAGTGACATGGGACAGGGGGCCCTTAGAGGCAATCAGCCCCAGCATTTT; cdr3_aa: CASSDMGQGALRGNQPQHF
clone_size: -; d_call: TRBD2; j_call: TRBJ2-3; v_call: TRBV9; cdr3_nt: TGTGCCAGCAGCCCCCGTGGGGGACTACCAAGCACAGATACGCAGTATTTT; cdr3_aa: CASSPRGGLPSTDTQYF
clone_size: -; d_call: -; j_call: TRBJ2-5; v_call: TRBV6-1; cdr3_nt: TGTGCCAGCAGTGAAGGAAGCGGTCCTTTGGAGACCCAGTACTTC; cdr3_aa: CASSEGSGPLETQYF
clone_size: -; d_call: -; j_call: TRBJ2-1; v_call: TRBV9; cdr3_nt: TGTGCCAGCAGCGTAGGGGCAGAGAGGGACTGGGTAAGCAATGAGCAGTTCTTC; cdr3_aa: CASSVGAERDWVSNEQFF
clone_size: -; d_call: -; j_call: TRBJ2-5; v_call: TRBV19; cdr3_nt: TGTGCCAGTAGTACCCCTTCTAAGACCCAGTACTTC; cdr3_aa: CASSTPSKTQYF
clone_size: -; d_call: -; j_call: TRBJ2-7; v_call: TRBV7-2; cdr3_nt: TGTGCCAGCAGCTTAGAACGGACGCGGGGCGAGCAGTACTTC; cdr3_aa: CASSLERTRGEQYF
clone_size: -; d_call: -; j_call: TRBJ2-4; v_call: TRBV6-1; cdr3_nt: TGTGCCAGCAGTATTTTGACCCTAGAGGGGAATCAGTACTTC; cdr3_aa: CASSILTLEGNQYF
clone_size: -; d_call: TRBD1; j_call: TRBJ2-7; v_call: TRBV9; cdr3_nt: TGTGCCAGCAGCGAAGGACAGGGCCGACCCTACGAGCAGTACTTC; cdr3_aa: CASSEGQGRPYEQYF
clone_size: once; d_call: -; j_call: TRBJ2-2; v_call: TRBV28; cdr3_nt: TGTGCCAGCAGTTCCCCGGGACAAAGGACCGGGGAGCTGTTTTTT; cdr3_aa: CASSSPGQRTGELFF
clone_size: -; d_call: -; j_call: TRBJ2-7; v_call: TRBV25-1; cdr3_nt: TGTGCCACTAGGGACCACGAGCAGTACTTC; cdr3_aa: CATRDHEQYF
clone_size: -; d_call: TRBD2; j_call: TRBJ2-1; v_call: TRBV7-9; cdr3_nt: TGTGCCAGCAGCTTAGGGGGTAGCGGGAGGTGGTACAATGAGCAGTTCTTC; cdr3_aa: CASSLGGSGRWYNEQFF
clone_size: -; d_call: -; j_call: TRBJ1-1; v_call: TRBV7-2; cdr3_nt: TGTGCCAGCAGCTTGGAAGTTATGAACACTGAAGCTTTCTTT; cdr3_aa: CASSLEVMNTEAFF
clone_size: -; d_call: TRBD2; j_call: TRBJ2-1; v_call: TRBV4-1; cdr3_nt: TGCGCCAGCAGCCTCACCTCCCTACTAGCGGGAGGGTTTGAGCAGTTCTTC; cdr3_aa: CASSLTSLLAGGFEQFF
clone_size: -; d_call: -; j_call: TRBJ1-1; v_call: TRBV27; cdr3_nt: TGTGCCAGCAGTTCCCGGGACCGTCGGGCTTTCTTT; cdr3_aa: CASSSRDRRAFF
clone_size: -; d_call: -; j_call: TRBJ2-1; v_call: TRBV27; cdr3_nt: TGTGCCAGCAGCCCCGTGAGCTCCTACAATGAGCAGTTCTTC; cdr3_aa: CASSPVSSYNEQFF
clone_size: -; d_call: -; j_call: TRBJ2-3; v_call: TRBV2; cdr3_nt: TGTGCCAGCAAGAGGGGCGGATCCACAGATACGCAGTATTTT; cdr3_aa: CASKRGGSTDTQYF
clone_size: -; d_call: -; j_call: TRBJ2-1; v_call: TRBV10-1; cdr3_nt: TGCGCCAGCAGTGAGTCGGTACTAAATGAGCAGTTCTTC; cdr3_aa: CASSESVLNEQFF
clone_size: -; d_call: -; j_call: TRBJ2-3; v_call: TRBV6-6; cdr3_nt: TGTGCCAGCAGTTACGCGGTACCAAGCACAGATACGCAGTATTTT; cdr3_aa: CASSYAVPSTDTQYF
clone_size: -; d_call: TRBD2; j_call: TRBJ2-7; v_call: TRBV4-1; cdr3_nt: TGCGCCAGCAGCCCGGGACTAGCGGGGCCACCCTACGAGCAGTACTTC; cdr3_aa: CASSPGLAGPPYEQYF
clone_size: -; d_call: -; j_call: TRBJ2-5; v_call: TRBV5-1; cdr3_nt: TGCGCCAGCAGCTTCGGCCAACAAGAGACCCAGTACTTC; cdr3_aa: CASSFGQQETQYF
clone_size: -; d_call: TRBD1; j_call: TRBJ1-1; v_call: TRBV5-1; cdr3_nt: TGCGCCAGCAGCTTGGAAGGGGGCGCGTTTACTGAAGCTTTCTTT; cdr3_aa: CASSLEGGAFTEAFF
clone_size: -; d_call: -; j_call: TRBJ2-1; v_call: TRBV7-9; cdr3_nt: TGTGCCAGCAGCTTAGCGGGCGAGAGCTCCTACAATGAGCAGTTCTTC; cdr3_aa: CASSLAGESSYNEQFF
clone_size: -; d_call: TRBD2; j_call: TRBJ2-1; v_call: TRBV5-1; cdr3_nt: TGCGCCAGCAGCTTGGTTACTAGCGGGAGCGGTGAGCAGTTCTTC; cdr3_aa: CASSLVTSGSGEQFF
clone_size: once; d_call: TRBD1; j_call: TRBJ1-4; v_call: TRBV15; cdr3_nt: TGTGCCACCAGCAGAGAACAGGGGTGGGAAAAACTGTTTTTT; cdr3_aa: CATSREQGWEKLFF
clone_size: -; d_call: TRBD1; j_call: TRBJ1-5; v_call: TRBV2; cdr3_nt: TGTGCCAGCAGTGATTTACAGGGGAATCAGCCCCAGCATTTT; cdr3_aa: CASSDLQGNQPQHF
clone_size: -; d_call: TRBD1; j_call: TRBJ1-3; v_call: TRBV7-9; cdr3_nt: TGTGCCAGCAGCTCTGGGACAGGGGTCTCTGGAAACACCATATATTTT; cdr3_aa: CASSSGTGVSGNTIYF
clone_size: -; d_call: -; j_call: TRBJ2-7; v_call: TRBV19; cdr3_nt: TGTGCCAGTAGTATTGGGCAGTATTACGAGCAGTACTTC; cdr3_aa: CASSIGQYYEQYF